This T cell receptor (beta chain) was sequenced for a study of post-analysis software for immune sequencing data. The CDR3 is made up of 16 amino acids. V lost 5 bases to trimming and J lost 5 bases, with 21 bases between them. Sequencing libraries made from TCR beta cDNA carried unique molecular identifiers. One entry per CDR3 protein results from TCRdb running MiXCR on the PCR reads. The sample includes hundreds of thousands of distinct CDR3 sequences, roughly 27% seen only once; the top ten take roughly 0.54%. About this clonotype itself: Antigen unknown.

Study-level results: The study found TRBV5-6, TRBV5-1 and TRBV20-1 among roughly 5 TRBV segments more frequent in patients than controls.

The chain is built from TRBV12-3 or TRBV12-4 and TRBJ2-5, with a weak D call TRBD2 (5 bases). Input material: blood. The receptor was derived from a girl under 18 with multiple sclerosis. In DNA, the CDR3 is TGTGCCAGCAGTCGCAAGGCTAGCCCGGGTCAGGAGACCCAGTACTTC. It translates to CASSRKASPGQETQYF.